The 27 T cell receptor beta chains presented below share a single source sample, sequenced in a study of blood T cell repertoires in COVID-19. Sequenced by immunoSEQ multiplex PCR; TCRdb stores in-frame clones only, minus some. The sample lists approximately 480,000 clones; 89% were seen once. The sequenced material came from peripheral blood. Receptor source: a man aged 18 to 29 with COVID-19, enrolled during active disease.

This chain uses TRBV2 with TRBJ2-7; a possible D gene is TRBD2 (7 bases). The CDR3 sequence is 17 residues long. Trimming shortened V by 0 bases and J by 5 bases, and 20 bases separated the two germline ends. Per germline, CDR1 SNHLY and CDR2 FYNNEI. The CDR3 sequence: CASSEALRGGAGHEQYF. The CDR3 DNA reads as TGTGCCAGCAGTGAAGCGCTTCGTGGGGGGGCGGGTCACGAGCAGTACTTC.

This clone was picked up one time. The J gene is TRBJ1-5, the V gene TRBV5-5; perhaps TRBD1 as D (5 bases). V was shortened by 1 base and J by 7 bases, with 6 bases between the two germline ends. Germline-derived CDR1 and CDR2 are SGHKS and YYEKEE (reference sequence). This CDR3 contains 12 residues. The CDR3 spells CASSLTGQPQHF. CDR3 coding DNA: TGTGCCAGCAGCTTGACAGGCCAGCCCCAGCATTTT.

For the CDR3, the DNA is TGTGCCAGCAGCTCCAGGGAGGGGGATCCCTACAATGAGCAGTTCTTC. Translated: CASSSREGDPYNEQFF. The V gene is TRBV9, the J gene TRBJ2-1, with D perhaps TRBD2 (7 bases). This CDR3 comprises 16 residues. The V end was cut by 4 bases, the J end by 2 bases, with 16 bases between. Germline CDR1 and CDR2: SGDLS and YYNGEE.

The V gene is TRBV5-8, the J gene TRBJ2-6; D gene ambiguous. The CDR3 spans 18 residues. Trimming stripped 0 bases from V and 0 bases from J, with 13 bases between. Germline V gene sequence: CDR1 SGHTS, CDR2 YDEGEE. As DNA, the CDR3 is TGTGCCAGCAGCTTGGAACACCAAATAAGCTCTGGGGCCAACGTCCTGACTTTC. Protein product: CASSLEHQISSGANVLTF. Full variable domain (rest looked up from reference TRBV5-8 and TRBJ2-6): EAGVTQSPTHLIKTRGQQATLRCSPISGHTSVYWYQQALGLGLQFLLWYDEGEERNRGNFPPRFSGRQFPNYSSELNVNALELEDSALYLCASSLEHQISSGANVLTFGAGSRLTVL.

This rearrangement joins TRBV28 to TRBJ1-5, with D possibly being TRBD1 (6 bases). V shed 5 bases and J shed 7 bases, with 12 bases lying between them. CDR3 size: 13 residues. In germline, CDR1 is MDHEN, CDR2 SYDVKM. As DNA, the CDR3 is TGTGCCAGCAGTACAGGGTCAGGCCAGCCCCAGCATTTT. It is translated as CASSTGSGQPQHF.

CDR3 coding DNA: TGTGCCAGCAGCTCGGCGACAGGGTCTTCTCCCCTCCACTTT. Its translation: CASSSATGSSPLHF. The rearrangement joins TRBV6-5 to TRBJ1-6; 7 bases match TRBD1. This CDR3 spans 14 amino acids. J gave up 13 bases and V 6 bases, and 12 bases lay outside the gene matches. The germline gives CDR1 MNHEY, CDR2 SVGAGI.

J is TRBJ2-5 and V is TRBV7-2; a weak D match, TRBD2 (6 bases). CDR1 is SGHTA and CDR2 is FQGNSA in the germline V gene. The CDR3 extends over 14 amino acids. Trimming shortened V by 1 base and J by 1 base, and 7 bases separated the two germline ends. The CDR3 DNA reads as TGTGCCAGCAGCTTAGGCGGGGCCCAAGAGACCCAGTACTTC. The encoded protein is CASSLGGAQETQYF. Filled out from reference TRBV7-2 and TRBJ2-5, the complete variable domain reads GAGVSQSPSNKVTEKGKDVELRCDPISGHTALYWYRQSLGQGLEFLIYFQGNSAPDKSGLPSDRFSAERTGGSVSTLTIQRTQQEDSAVYLCASSLGGAQETQYFGPGTRLLVL.

The J gene is TRBJ2-3, the V gene TRBV7-8; 9 bases are a match to TRBD2. This CDR3 has 17 residues. Trimming at V came to 2 bases and at J to 4 bases, leaving 10 bases not matched to a gene. The V gene's germline CDR1 is SGHVS and CDR2 FQNEAQ. The CDR3 loop is CASSLLLAGVSADTQYF. In DNA, the CDR3 is TGTGCCAGCAGCTTACTTTTAGCGGGAGTTAGCGCAGATACGCAGTATTTT. The full variable domain, rest sourced from reference TRBV7-8 and TRBJ2-3, is GAGVSQSPRYKVAKRGQDVALRCDPISGHVSLFWYQQALGQGPEFLTYFQNEAQLDKSGLPSDRFFAERPEGSVSTLKIQRTQQEDSAVYLCASSLLLAGVSADTQYFGPGTRLTVL.

V usage is TRBV5-1 and J usage is TRBJ1-6; tentative D call: TRBD1 (5 bases). Germline lookup yields CDR1 SGHRS and CDR2 YFSETQ. The length of the CDR3 is 13 residues. Deletions cut 7 bases from V and 8 bases from J, with 13 bases between. The CDR3 nucleotides are TGCGCCAGCCAGGGCATCTCCCATTCACCCCTCCACTTT. Protein product: CASQGISHSPLHF.

The chain carries TRBV29-1 and TRBJ2-2, with 9 bases matching TRBD1. V dropped 5 bases and J dropped 3; count of bases not matched to a gene: 7. The length of the CDR3 is 15 residues. Germline V gives CDR1 SQVTM, CDR2 ANQGSEA. Here the CDR3 reads CSVYTGGLYTGELFF. For the CDR3, the DNA is TGCAGCGTTTATACAGGGGGCTTATACACCGGGGAGCTGTTTTTT.

The chain couples TRBV18 to TRBJ1-3; tentatively, D is TRBD1 (6 bases). The CDR3 is made up of 18 amino acids. V lost 5 bases and J 0 bases, leaving 20 bases between the germline ends. Germline lookup yields CDR1 KGHSH and CDR2 LQKENI. This CDR3 reads CASSSLGTNDYSGNTIYF. The CDR3, as DNA: TGTGCCAGCTCATCACTGGGGACAAACGATTACTCTGGAAACACCATATATTTT.

This chain links TRBV19 with TRBJ1-1, with 9 bases aligning to TRBD1. The CDR3 covers 14 residues. The germline V gene encodes CDR1 LNHDA and CDR2 SQIVND (reference sequence). After removal of 5 bases from V and 6 bases from J, the junction contained 7 bases not matched to a gene. The DNA for the CDR3 is TGTGCCAGTAGTCGGGACAGGGAGGGAGCTGAAGCTTTCTTT. Amino acids: CASSRDREGAEAFF.

This clone was seen only a few times. This rearrangement joins TRBV9 to TRBJ1-1; D may be TRBD1 (6 bases). The germline CDR1 and CDR2 sequences are SGDLS and YYNGEE. Trimming stripped 0 bases from V and 0 bases from J, with 15 bases between. This CDR3 comprises 17 residues. The CDR3 region has the DNA TGTGCCAGCAGCGTAGGGTCGGGGGGCCCCATGAACACTGAAGCTTTCTTT. Amino acids: CASSVGSGGPMNTEAFF.

The genes are TRBV3-1 (or the pseudogene TRBV3-2) and TRBJ2-3; no reliable D call. The CDR3 runs to 15 residues. The V and J ends lost 0 bases and 2 bases respectively, with 9 bases between them. Looked up from germline, CDR1 is LGHDT and CDR2 is YNNKEL (reference sequence). CDR3 coding DNA: TGTGCCAGCAGCCAAGATGAACTTCTCACAGATACGCAGTATTTT. This sequence encodes CASSQDELLTDTQYF.

The chain uses TRBV6-5 and TRBJ1-2; D is uncertain. V was trimmed by 0 bases and J by 2 bases, leaving 4 bases between them. Germline values: CDR1 MNHEY, CDR2 SVGAGI. The CDR3 runs 13 residues. CDR3 DNA: TGTGCCAGCAGTTACTCCTCCAACTATGGCTACACCTTC. It translates to CASSYSSNYGYTF.

CDR3 sequence: CASALLGHTQYF. CDR3 sequence (DNA): TGTGCCAGCGCCTTACTAGGGCATACGCAGTATTTT. This rearrangement joins TRBV7-9 to TRBJ2-3, with TRBD2 as a possible D gene (5 bases). V was pared by 8 bases and J by 7 bases, with 13 bases between. From germline, CDR1 is SEHNR and CDR2 FQNEAQ (reference sequence). The CDR3 totals 12 residues.

V usage is TRBV5-5 and J usage is TRBJ2-7, with 9 nucleotides matching TRBD1. The germline V gene has CDR1 SGHKS and CDR2 YYEKEE (reference sequence). The CDR3 is 15 residues long. V gave up 4 bases and J gave up 1 base; unmatched junction bases: 6. The CDR3 bases are TGTGCCAGCAGCGCCCGGGACAGGGTGTCCTACGAGCAGTACTTC. As protein: CASSARDRVSYEQYF.

The chain links TRBV5-4 to TRBJ2-5, with 9 bases matching TRBD2. CDR1 and CDR2 (germline): SGHNT, YYREEE (reference sequence). Trimming cost V 4 bases and J 5 bases; bases outside gene matches: 12. The CDR3 has 16 amino acids. The DNA of the CDR3 is TGTGCCAGCAGCCCCGGAGGTAGCGGGGGTTTTGAGACCCAGTACTTC. Protein: CASSPGGSGGFETQYF.

The chain links TRBV9 to TRBJ2-2, with D possibly TRBD1 on 5 matching bases. Germline V gene lookup returns CDR1 SGDLS and CDR2 YYNGEE. Trimming shortened V by 4 bases and J by 7 bases, and 14 bases separated the two germline ends. The CDR3 runs 14 residues. Here the CDR3 reads CASSPASGIGELFF. DNA for the CDR3: TGTGCCAGCAGCCCCGCCTCAGGGATCGGGGAGCTGTTTTTT.

The rearrangement links TRBV7-2 to TRBJ2-3; D possibly corresponds to TRBD2 (5 bases). Per germline, CDR1 SGHTA and CDR2 FQGNSA. The CDR3 runs to 13 residues. Trimming cost V 5 bases and J 2 bases, with 8 bases left between them. The CDR3 sequence is CASSRDPTDTQYF. The CDR3 coding sequence is TGTGCCAGCAGCCGGGATCCCACAGATACGCAGTATTTT.

This clone was detected ten times or more. This rearrangement joins TRBV3-1 (or the pseudogene TRBV3-2) to TRBJ1-5; D ambiguous. Trimming shortened V by 2 bases and J by 6 bases, and 14 bases separated the two germline ends. The CDR3 has 15 residues. Germline V gene data show CDR1 as LGHDT and CDR2 as YNNKEL (reference sequence). For the CDR3, the DNA is TGTGCCAGCAGCCAAAATTCGGGGTTCATTCAGCCCCAGCATTTT. Protein: CASSQNSGFIQPQHF.

The chain carries TRBV6-5 and TRBJ2-7; the match to TRBD2 covers 7 bases. Germline lookup yields CDR1 MNHEY and CDR2 SVGAGI. The CDR3 is made up of 14 amino acids. Unmatched junction bases numbered 9, after V lost 6 bases and J lost 4 bases. The CDR3 bases are TGTGCCAGCAGACCGAGCGGGGCTGGGTACGAGCAGTACTTC. It yields the protein CASRPSGAGYEQYF.

This chain connects TRBV9 to TRBJ1-2; maybe TRBD1 (6 bases). With 3 bases removed from V and 5 bases from J, the gap between germline ends came to 14 bases. The V gene's germline CDR1 is SGDLS and CDR2 YYNGEE. This CDR3 is 14 amino acids long. CDR3 in DNA: TGTGCCAGCAGCGGGGACATGGCTAGGTATGGCTACACCTTC. Translated: CASSGDMARYGYTF.

The genes are TRBV6-5 and TRBJ2-3; 7 bases are shared with TRBD2. J lost 1 base, V lost 4 bases, and 8 bases had no gene match. Per germline, CDR1 MNHEY and CDR2 SVGAGI. CDR3 length equals 16 residues. CDR3 DNA: TGTGCCAGCAGTTCCCGTGGGGCGGGAGGCACAGATACGCAGTATTTT. Protein sequence: CASSSRGAGGTDTQYF.

The CDR3 region is CASSSSDRQQPQHF. The CDR3 coding sequence is TGTGCCAGCAGTTCCTCGGACAGGCAGCAGCCCCAGCATTTT. This chain links TRBV6-5 with TRBJ1-5; TRBD1 matches 7 bases. The V and J ends lost 4 bases and 7 bases, in that order; junction bases with no gene match: 7. The CDR3 is 14 residues long. Germline-derived CDR1 and CDR2 are MNHEY and SVGAGI.

In this sample, this clone turned up once. The chain has TRBV19 and TRBJ1-5; TRBD1 matches at 12 bases. The CDR3 loop spans 18 amino acids. J was trimmed by 6 bases and V by 2 bases; bases with no gene match: 11. Germline CDR1 LNHDA, CDR2 SQIVND (reference sequence). In DNA form, the CDR3 reads TGTGCCAGTAGTATAAGGAGAAGGGACAGGGGGCTTCGTCAGCCCCAGCATTTT. It codes for CASSIRRRDRGLRQPQHF.

This clone was observed once. This chain links TRBV18 with TRBJ2-3, with TRBD2 identical over 8 bases. Germline values: CDR1 KGHSH, CDR2 LQKENI. V was clipped by 8 bases and J by 5 bases; unmatched bases: 12. CDR3 length: 15 residues. The CDR3 sequence: CASTPAGGGEDTQYF. CDR3 nucleotide sequence: TGTGCCAGCACGCCCGCCGGGGGGGGCGAAGATACGCAGTATTTT.